This TCR beta chain appears in the sequencing data of a study of T cell changes during pregnancy in multiple sclerosis. Trimming removed 1 base at V and 2 bases at J, with 11 bases between. The CDR3 is 15 residues long. Germline-derived CDR1 and CDR2 are SGHRS and YFSETQ. Some clones are missing from TCRdb's copy, which holds only in-frame ones; the method was immunoSEQ multiplex PCR. The table has 85,000 to 100,000 clones, under 95% seen once. The chain has TRBV5-1 and TRBJ2-3; the D gene is possibly TRBD2 (6 bases). The sequence derives from a female donor with multiple sclerosis, enrolled in a pregnancy study. Specimen: peripheral blood, collected after pregnancy. DNA for the CDR3: TGCGCCAGCAGCTTGTTACGGGAGATCACAGATACGCAGTATTTT. Its protein product is CASSLLREITDTQYF.